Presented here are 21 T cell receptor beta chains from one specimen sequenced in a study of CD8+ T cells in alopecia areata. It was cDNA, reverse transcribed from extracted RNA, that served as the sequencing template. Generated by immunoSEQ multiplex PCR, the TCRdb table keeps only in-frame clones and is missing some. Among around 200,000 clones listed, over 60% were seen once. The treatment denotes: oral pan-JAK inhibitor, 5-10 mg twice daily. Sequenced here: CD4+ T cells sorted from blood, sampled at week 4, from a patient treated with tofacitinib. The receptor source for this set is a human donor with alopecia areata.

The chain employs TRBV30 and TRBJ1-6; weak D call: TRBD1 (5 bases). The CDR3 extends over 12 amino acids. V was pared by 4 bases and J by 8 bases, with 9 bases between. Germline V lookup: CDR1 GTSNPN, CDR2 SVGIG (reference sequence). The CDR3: CAWKSGDSPLHF. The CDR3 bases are TGTGCCTGGAAATCGGGGGATTCACCCCTCCACTTT.

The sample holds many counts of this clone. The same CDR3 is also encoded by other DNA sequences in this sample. The CDR3 DNA reads as TGCGCCAGCAGCCTAGGGACAGCCAACACTGAAGCTTTCTTT. It specifies CASSLGTANTEAFF. The V call is TRBV5-1, the J call TRBJ1-1; 7 positions agree with TRBD1. Looked up from germline, CDR1 is SGHRS and CDR2 is YFSETQ. The V gene end was trimmed by 4 bases and the J gene end by 2 bases; junction bases not matched to a gene: 5. CDR3 length equals 14 residues.

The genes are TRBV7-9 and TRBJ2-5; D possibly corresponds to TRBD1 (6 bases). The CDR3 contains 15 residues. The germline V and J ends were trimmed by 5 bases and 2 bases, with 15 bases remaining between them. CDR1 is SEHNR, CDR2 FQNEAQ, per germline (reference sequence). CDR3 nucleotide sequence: TGTGCCAGCAGCCCGCCGGGACACAAACAAGAGACCCAGTACTTC. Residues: CASSPPGHKQETQYF.

The CDR3: CASSLGGFWQSDSPLHF. Here the CDR3 DNA reads TGTGCCAGCAGCTTGGGTGGATTTTGGCAGTCGGATTCACCCCTCCACTTT. This rearrangement joins TRBV5-6 to TRBJ1-6, with D uncertain. The CDR3 is 17 residues long. Germline V gene sequence: CDR1 SGHDT, CDR2 YYEEEE. V lost 0 bases, J lost 8 bases, and 18 bases lay in between.

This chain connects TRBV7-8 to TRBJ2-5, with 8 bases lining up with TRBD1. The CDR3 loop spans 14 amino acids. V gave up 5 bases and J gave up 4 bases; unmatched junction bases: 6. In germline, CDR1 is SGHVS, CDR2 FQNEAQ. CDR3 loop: CASSTGTGRETQYF. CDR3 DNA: TGTGCCAGCAGCACCGGGACAGGAAGAGAGACCCAGTACTTC.

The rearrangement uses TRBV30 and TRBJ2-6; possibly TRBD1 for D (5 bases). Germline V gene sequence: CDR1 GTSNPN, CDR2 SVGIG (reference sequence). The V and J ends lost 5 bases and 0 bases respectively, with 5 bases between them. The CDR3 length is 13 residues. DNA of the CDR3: TGTGCCTGGGACAGCTCTGGGGCCAACGTCCTGACTTTC. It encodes CAWDSSGANVLTF.

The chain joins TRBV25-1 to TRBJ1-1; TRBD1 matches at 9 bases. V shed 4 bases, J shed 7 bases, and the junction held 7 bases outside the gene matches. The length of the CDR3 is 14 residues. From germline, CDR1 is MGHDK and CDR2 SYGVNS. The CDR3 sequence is CASSAAGTGREAFF. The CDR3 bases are TGTGCCAGCAGTGCTGCCGGGACAGGGCGTGAAGCTTTCTTT.

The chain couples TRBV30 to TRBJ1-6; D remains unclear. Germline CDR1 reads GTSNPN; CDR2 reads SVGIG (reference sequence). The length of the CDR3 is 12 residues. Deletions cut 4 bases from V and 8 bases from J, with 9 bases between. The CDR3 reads CAWTGGDSPLHF. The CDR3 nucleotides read TGTGCCTGGACAGGAGGCGATTCACCCCTCCACTTT. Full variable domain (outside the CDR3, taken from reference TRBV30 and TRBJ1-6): SQTIHQWPATLVQPVGSPLSLECTVEGTSNPNLYWYRQAAGRGLQLLFYSVGIGQISSEVPQNLSASRPQDRQFILSSKKLLLSDSGFYLCAWTGGDSPLHFGNGTRLTVT.

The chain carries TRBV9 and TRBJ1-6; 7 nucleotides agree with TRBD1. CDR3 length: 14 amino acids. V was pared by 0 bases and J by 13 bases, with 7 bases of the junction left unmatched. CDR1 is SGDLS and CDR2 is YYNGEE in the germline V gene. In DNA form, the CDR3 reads TGTGCCAGCAGCGTAGATCCCGACAGGGAGCCCCTCCACTTT. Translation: CASSVDPDREPLHF.

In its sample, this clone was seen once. As DNA, the CDR3 is TGCGCCAGCAGCTTGGCTGATCCAGCCCTAGGGCAGTACTTC. Residues: CASSLADPALGQYF. The chain recombines TRBV5-1 with TRBJ2-7, with D unresolved. The length of the CDR3 is 14 residues. Germline CDR1 is SGHRS and CDR2 is YFSETQ. Trimming cost V 0 bases and J 9 bases, with 16 bases left between them. The whole variable domain, remainder taken from reference TRBV5-1 and TRBJ2-7, is KAGVTQTPRYLIKTRGQQVTLSCSPISGHRSVSWYQQTPGQGLQFLFEYFSETQRNKGNFPGRFSGRQFSNSRSEMNVSTLELGDSALYLCASSLADPALGQYFGPGTRLTVT.

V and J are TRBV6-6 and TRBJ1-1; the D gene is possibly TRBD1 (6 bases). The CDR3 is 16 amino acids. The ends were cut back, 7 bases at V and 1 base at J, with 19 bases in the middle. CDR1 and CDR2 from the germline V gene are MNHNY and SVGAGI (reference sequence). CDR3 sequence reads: CASTKLGAPTNTEAFF. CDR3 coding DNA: TGTGCCAGCACCAAGTTGGGGGCACCAACGAACACTGAAGCTTTCTTT.

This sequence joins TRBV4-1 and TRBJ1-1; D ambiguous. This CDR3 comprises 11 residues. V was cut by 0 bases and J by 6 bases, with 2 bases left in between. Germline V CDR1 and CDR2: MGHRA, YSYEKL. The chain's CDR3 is CASSQEAEAFF. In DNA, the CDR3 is TGCGCCAGCAGCCAAGAGGCTGAAGCTTTCTTT.

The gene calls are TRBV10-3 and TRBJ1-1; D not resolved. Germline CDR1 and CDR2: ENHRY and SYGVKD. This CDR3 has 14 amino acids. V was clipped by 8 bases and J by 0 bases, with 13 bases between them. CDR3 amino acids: CAISDGVMNTEAFF. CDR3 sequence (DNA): TGTGCCATCTCTGACGGAGTTATGAACACTGAAGCTTTCTTT.

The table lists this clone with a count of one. The CDR3 is CASSVDYNEQFF. CDR3 coding DNA: TGTGCCAGCAGTGTCGATTACAATGAGCAGTTCTTC. The rearrangement links TRBV25-1 to TRBJ2-1; D gene unclear. V shed 4 bases and J shed 4 bases, with 5 bases lying between them. There are 12 residues in the CDR3. CDR1 and CDR2 from the germline V gene are MGHDK and SYGVNS.

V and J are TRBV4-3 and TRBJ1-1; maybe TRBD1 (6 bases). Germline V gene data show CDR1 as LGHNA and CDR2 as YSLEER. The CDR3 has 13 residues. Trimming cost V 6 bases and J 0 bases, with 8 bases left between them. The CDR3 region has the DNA TGCGCCAGCAGGCAGGGGATGAACACTGAAGCTTTCTTT. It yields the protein CASRQGMNTEAFF.

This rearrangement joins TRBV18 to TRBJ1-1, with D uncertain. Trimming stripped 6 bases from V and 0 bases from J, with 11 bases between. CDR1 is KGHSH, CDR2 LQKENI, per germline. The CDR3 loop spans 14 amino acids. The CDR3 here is CASSPSAMNTEAFF. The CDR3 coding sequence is TGTGCCAGCTCCCCGAGTGCCATGAACACTGAAGCTTTCTTT.

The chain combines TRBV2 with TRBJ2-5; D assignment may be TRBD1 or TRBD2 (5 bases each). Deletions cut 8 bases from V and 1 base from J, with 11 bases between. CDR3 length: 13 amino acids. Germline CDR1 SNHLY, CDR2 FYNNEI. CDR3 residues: CASRRGAQETQYF. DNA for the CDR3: TGTGCCAGCCGGCGAGGGGCCCAAGAGACCCAGTACTTC.

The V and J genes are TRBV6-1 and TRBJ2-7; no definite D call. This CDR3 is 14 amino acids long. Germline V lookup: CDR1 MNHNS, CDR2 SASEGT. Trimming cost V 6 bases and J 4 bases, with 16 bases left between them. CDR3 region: CASRDNFPMYEQYF. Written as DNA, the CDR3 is TGTGCCAGCAGAGACAATTTTCCAATGTACGAGCAGTACTTC.

In nucleotides, the CDR3 is TGTGCCGCCAGCAGTGTTGTAATGGGAAGGGTCACTGAAGCTTTCTTT. It codes for CAASSVVMGRVTEAFF. The chain employs TRBV27 and TRBJ1-1; D call uncertain. This CDR3 region has 16 residues. Germline CDR1 is MNHEY and CDR2 is SMNVEV (reference sequence). Trimming stripped 11 bases from V and 4 bases from J, with 26 bases between.

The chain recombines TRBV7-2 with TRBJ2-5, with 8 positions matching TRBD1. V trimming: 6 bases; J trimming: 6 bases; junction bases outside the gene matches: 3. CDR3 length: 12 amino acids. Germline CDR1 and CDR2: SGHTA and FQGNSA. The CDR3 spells CASRGQGKTQYF. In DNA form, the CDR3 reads TGTGCCAGCAGAGGACAGGGAAAGACCCAGTACTTC.

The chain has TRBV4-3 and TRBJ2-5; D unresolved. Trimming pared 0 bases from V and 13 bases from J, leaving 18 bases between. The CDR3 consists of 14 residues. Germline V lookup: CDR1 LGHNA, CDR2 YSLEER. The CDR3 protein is CASSQDLGRDRVYF. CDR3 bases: TGCGCCAGCAGCCAAGATCTCGGCCGCGATCGTGTGTACTTC.